The clone carrying this T cell receptor (beta chain) was seen repeatedly, ten times or more. This sample stems from a study of blood T cells in healthy people across ages. Per sample, extraction of total RNA gave at least 6 micrograms in every case. The CDR3 loop spans 17 amino acids. Germline lookup yields CDR1 MNHEY and CDR2 SVGAGI. Trimming removed 4 bases at V and 0 bases at J, with 19 bases between. PCR was performed a second time for about 7 to 12 cycles using a sample-barcoded 5' primer and a J-beta primer mix. Individual samples furnished no less than 3 million CDR3-containing paired-end reads apiece. One entry per CDR3 protein, called by TCRdb with MiXCR from the 5' RACE reads. The data show 850,000 to 950,000 distinct CDR3 sequences, around 26% seen once.

The source material was blood. The rearrangement links TRBV6-5 to TRBJ2-7, with no clear D. The receptor was isolated from a woman aged 80 or over in good health. The CDR3 DNA is TGTGCCAGCAGTTCCCGTACTTTGGAAGCATCCTCCTACGAGCAGTACTTC. Protein product: CASSSRTLEASSYEQYF.